These 6 T cell receptor beta chains share one sample of origin, sequenced in a study of T cells in Graves' hyperthyroidism and ophthalmopathy. It was RNA transcripts that yielded the amplified TCR beta CDR3 regions. Primed by the HTBI set, a first-round RT-PCR was run on the TCR CDR3. TCRdb recomputed calls from the multiplex PCR reads with MiXCR, one row per CDR3 protein. The profile shows 620,000 or so distinct CDR3 sequences, about 14% of them singletons. The sample was blood. The receptors were gathered from a woman in her fifties or sixties with Graves' ophthalmopathy.

This clonotype was counted a few times. The genes are TRBV20-1 and TRBJ2-7; 9 bases fit TRBD2. Germline CDR1 reads DFQATT; CDR2 reads SNEGSKA (reference sequence). There are 16 residues in the CDR3. J was trimmed by 5 bases and V by 0 bases; bases with no gene match: 11. Here the CDR3 DNA reads TGCAGTGCTAGAGATTATTTGAGCGGGAGGTTCGACGAGCAGTACTTC. This encodes CSARDYLSGRFDEQYF.

This clonotype came up many times. The chain employs TRBV18 and TRBJ2-4, with 15 bases lining up with TRBD2. The CDR3 spans 16 residues. J lost 6 bases, V lost 3 bases, and 3 bases had no gene match. Germline CDR1 reads KGHSH; CDR2 reads LQKENI. The CDR3 is CASSPGTSGRRNIQYF. The CDR3 coding sequence is TGTGCCAGCTCACCGGGGACTAGCGGGAGGAGAAACATTCAGTACTTC. The full variable domain, completed using reference TRBV18 and TRBJ2-4, is NAGVMQNPRHLVRRRGQEARLRCSPMKGHSHVYWYRQLPEEGLKFMVYLQKENIIDESGMPKERFSAEFPKEGPSILRIQQVVRGDSAAYFCASSPGTSGRRNIQYFGAGTRLSVL.

The rearrangement links TRBV5-8 to TRBJ2-7; 10 bases match TRBD2. Germline lookup yields CDR1 SGHTS and CDR2 YDEGEE. Losses at the gene ends were 0 bases for V and 7 bases for J; bases not matched to a gene: 10. This CDR3 has 16 amino acids. CDR3 nucleotide sequence: TGTGCCAGCAGCTTGGAACCCCTAGCGGGAGATGGGGAGCAGTACTTC. Its protein product is CASSLEPLAGDGEQYF.

The chain links TRBV19 to TRBJ1-5; D uncertain. V was pared by 0 bases and J by 6 bases, with 9 bases between. Per the germline V gene, CDR1 is LNHDA and CDR2 is SQIVND (reference sequence). The CDR3 contains 14 residues. The DNA of the CDR3 is TGTGCCAGTAGTATAGACAGAGTAAGTCAGCCCCAGCATTTT. This translates into CASSIDRVSQPQHF.

The sample holds many counts of this clonotype. The V and J genes are TRBV6-2 or TRBV6-3 and TRBJ2-7; D might be TRBD1 (6 bases). Germline CDR1 and CDR2: MNHEY and SVGEGT. Trimming left V 5 bases short and J 7 bases short, with 21 bases between. The CDR3 runs to 15 residues. CDR3 region: CASSLRDIPPGEQYF. In nucleotides, the CDR3 is TGTGCCAGCAGTCTTCGGGACATCCCCCCGGGAGAGCAGTACTTC.

This clonotype was counted between two and nine times. This chain uses TRBV30 with TRBJ1-2; TRBD1 agrees at 10 bases. The V segment lost 7 bases and the J segment 2 bases; nucleotides outside the gene matches: 10. The germline V gene encodes CDR1 GTSNPN and CDR2 SVGIG (reference sequence). This CDR3 spans 15 amino acids. In DNA, the CDR3 is TGTGCCTCGAACCGGGACAGGGGAGCGAACTATGGCTACACCTTC. It specifies CASNRDRGANYGYTF. Drawing the rest from reference TRBV30 and TRBJ1-2, the complete variable domain is SQTIHQWPATLVQPVGSPLSLECTVEGTSNPNLYWYRQAAGRGLQLLFYSVGIGQISSEVPQNLSASRPQDRQFILSSKKLLLSDSGFYLCASNRDRGANYGYTFGSGTRLTVV.